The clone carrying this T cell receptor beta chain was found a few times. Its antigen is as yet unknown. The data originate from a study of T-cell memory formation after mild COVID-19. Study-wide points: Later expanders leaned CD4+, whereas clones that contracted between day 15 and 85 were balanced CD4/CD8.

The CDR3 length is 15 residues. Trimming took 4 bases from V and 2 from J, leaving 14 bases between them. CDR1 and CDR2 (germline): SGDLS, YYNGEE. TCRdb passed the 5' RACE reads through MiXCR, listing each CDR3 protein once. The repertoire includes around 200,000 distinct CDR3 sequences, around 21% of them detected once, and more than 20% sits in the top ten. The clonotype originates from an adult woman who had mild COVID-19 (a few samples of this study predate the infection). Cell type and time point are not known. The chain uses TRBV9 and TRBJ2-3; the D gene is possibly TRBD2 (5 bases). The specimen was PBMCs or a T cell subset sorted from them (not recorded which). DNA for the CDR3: TGTGCCAGCAGCTCCCTTAGCGCTCCCACAGATACGCAGTATTTT. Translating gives CASSSLSAPTDTQYF.